This T cell receptor (beta chain) was sequenced in a study of T cell responses to AZD1222 COVID-19 vaccine (dated by TCRdb to the early 2020s). General notes on the study: Because spike-specific TCR depth and breadth did not differ between the two schedules, AZD1222 recipients who got a second dose at roughly 4 weeks were pooled with those who got a second dose at roughly 12 weeks. A total of 230 to 250 trial participants underwent TCR sequencing, of whom around 210 had received two doses of AZD1222 and some 26 had received two doses of the MenACWY control vaccine. Trial participants were enrolled by age into subgroups of 18-55, 56-69 and 70-plus years, and around 150, 28 and 57 TCR-sequenced participants, respectively, were included in these subgroups.

This sample's time point label indicates: baseline before first vaccination. Samples from vaccinated people were obtained from the UK trials COV001 and COV002, which included a single-blind randomized controlled phase 2/3 trial of AZD1222 (ChAdOx1 nCoV-19) in healthy adults. For TCRbeta chain sequencing, PBMC samples from trial participants were taken at day 0 and at day 28 after the second dose. Notes on this clone: Its antigen is currently not known. Nothing much larger sits one base from this clone, and base qualities are not available.

Overall study results and their limits: Nearly half of unique spike-specific TCRs reportedly recognized epitopes outside regions mutated in the B.1.351 and B.1.1.7 variants. A significant rise in spike-specific TCR breadth and depth was observed after two AZD1222 doses relative to day 0 and relative to MenACWY recipients. Because no samples from the day 14 peak response were available, repertoires could be characterized only after the peak T cell response. Participants were mostly white British and included more females than males, and it was suggested by the authors that clonal diversity may have been underestimated. Conclusions about previously exposed vaccinees are limited because only six or seven AZD1222 recipients were SARS-CoV-2 seropositive at baseline. The vaccine-associated CD4 TCRs covered the entire spike protein, and the dominant responses fell in regions 160-218 and 743-854. In the small 56-69-year group, the increase in depth fell short of significance, most likely because of low power.

The CDR3 regions of human TCRbeta chains were analyzed by immunosequencing. The authors processed their data as follows. Repertoire TCRs were matched against a reference library of SARS-CoV-2-specific TCRs generated with the MIRA antigen-specificity platform. Breadth was defined as the fraction of unique TCRs that were SARS-CoV-2-associated, and depth was defined as the fraction of total T cells that were SARS-CoV-2-associated. Each spike-specific TCR was assigned to its reactive spike region and to a CD4 or CD8 class using the MIRA data. Log10-transformed breadth and depth values were compared by one-way ANOVA with Sidak's multiple comparisons tests. TCRdb took this table from immuneACCESS and kept in-frame rearrangements with V and J called. Such tables lack part of the clones; where checked against another copy, unresolved V genes explain under half of the gap, and the rest is unexplained. The V and J calls and clone size are taken from that table; D and trimming were inferred from the DNA. The sample table shows about 100,000 clones, and about 86% are seen once. The ten largest account for 1.4% of the sample.

CDR1 and CDR2 (MNHEY, SVGEGT) derive from the germline V gene. V is shortened by 3 bases, J by 4 bases, and the region joining them spans 10 bases. From the cysteine up to the phenylalanine, the CDR3 has a length of 14 residues. This entry keeps only the CDR3 DNA: 42 bases, framed from base 1. The clonotype comes from an adult in good health. The sequencing used peripheral blood, collected on day 0 of AZD1222 vaccination. The sequence links TRBV6-2 or TRBV6-3 to TRBJ1-5, with the identity of the D gene unclear. The CDR3 in this case is CASSYTGGNQPQHF. DNA sequence: TGTGCCAGCAGTTATACGGGAGGGAATCAGCCCCAGCATTTT.